The sequence of this T cell receptor beta chain was determined in a study of T cell changes during pregnancy in multiple sclerosis. This clone has a handful of counts. The CDR3 covers 14 residues. Germline V gene data show CDR1 as LNHDA and CDR2 as SQIVND (reference sequence). V lost 6 bases, J lost 7 bases, and 10 bases stayed unmatched. Profiling relied on immunoSEQ multiplex PCR, and the TCRdb table lists in-frame clones only, not all of them. The table has about 62,000 clones, 89% seen once. J is TRBJ1-1 and V is TRBV19; 8 bases map to TRBD1. The clonotype was recovered from a female donor with multiple sclerosis, enrolled in a pregnancy study. The sample in question was peripheral blood, obtained in the first trimester of pregnancy. As DNA, the CDR3 is TGTGCCAGTAGGCCGGACGGACAGGGCGGTGAAGCTTTCTTT. As protein: CASRPDGQGGEAFF.